This is a list of T cell receptor beta chains from one sample in a study of blood T cell repertoires in COVID-19. Method: immunoSEQ multiplex PCR; TCRdb's copy keeps in-frame clones and lacks some. The sample carries roughly 340,000 clones, around nine tenths recorded once. What was sequenced was peripheral blood. The source is a woman in her 70s with COVID-19, enrolled during active disease. Both conserved end residues are part of each CDR3. The D gene is left open where the match is weak. Clone size is shown for a subset of rows, as once, few, many or a class of expanded clone.

abundance,j_gene,v_gene,d_gene,CDR3nt,CDR3aa
-,TRBJ2-7,TRBV6-2/TRBV6-3,-,TGTGCCAGCAGTTACTCACCCAGCTACGAGCAGTACTTC,CASSYSPSYEQYF
-,TRBJ2-7,TRBV5-6,TRBD2,TGTGCCAGCAGCTTAGTAGCGGGGGCCTACGAGCAGTACTTC,CASSLVAGAYEQYF
-,TRBJ1-2,TRBV27,-,TGTGCCAGCAGTGGGGGGGCTGGCTATGGCTACACCTTC,CASSGGAGYGYTF
-,TRBJ2-7,TRBV6-1,TRBD1,TGTGCCAGCAGTGGCCGCGACCGGGACAGGGGTAACTACGAGCAGTACTTC,CASSGRDRDRGNYEQYF
-,TRBJ1-2,TRBV4-3,-,TGCGCCAGCAGCCAAAGCACAGCTTCCGATGGCTACACCTTC,CASSQSTASDGYTF
-,TRBJ1-6,TRBV4-3,-,TGCGCCAGCAGCCAACAGGGAATAACAAGCTCCTATAATTCACCCCTCCACTTT,CASSQQGITSSYNSPLHF
-,TRBJ1-2,TRBV18,TRBD1,TGTGCCAGCTCACAAATCCTCCGGGACAGGTGGGATAATGGCTACACCTTC,CASSQILRDRWDNGYTF
-,TRBJ2-7,TRBV2,-,TGTGCCAGTTCAGCCGGGTACGAGCAGTACTTC,CASSAGYEQYF
-,TRBJ2-3,TRBV5-6,-,TGTGCCAGCAGCTTGGACAGTAGCACAGATACGCAGTATTTT,CASSLDSSTDTQYF
-,TRBJ1-2,TRBV24-1,-,TGTGCCACCGCACCCCAGGGGTATAACTATGGCTACACCTTC,CATAPQGYNYGYTF
-,TRBJ2-1,TRBV6-5,-,TGTGCCAGCAGTCCCCTGGCCCGCGGGAATGAGCAGTTCTTC,CASSPLARGNEQFF
-,TRBJ2-3,TRBV20-1,-,TGCAGTGCGACCGGGGGAGATACGCAGTATTTT,CSATGGDTQYF
-,TRBJ1-1,TRBV29-1,-,TGCAGCGTTAACCAGGGTCCTTCCATGAACACTGAAGCTTTCTTT,CSVNQGPSMNTEAFF
once,TRBJ1-1,TRBV25-1,-,TGTGCCAGCACAAGTACAGGATCGAACACTGAAGCTTTCTTT,CASTSTGSNTEAFF
-,TRBJ1-2,TRBV6-5,-,TGTGCCAGCAGTTACTCCGGACACCTCTATGGCTACACCTTC,CASSYSGHLYGYTF
-,TRBJ1-1,TRBV6-6,-,TGTGCCAGCACGTTAGGGGGAAAGGGCACTGAAGCTTTCTTT,CASTLGGKGTEAFF
-,TRBJ2-7,TRBV4-3,TRBD2,TGCGCCAGCAGCCAAGATTTAGCGGGGGGGTACGAGCAGTACTTC,CASSQDLAGGYEQYF
-,TRBJ2-2,TRBV24-1,TRBD2,TGTGCCACCAGTGATTTCCGGAGCGGGGGGGCGGCCGGGGAGCTGTTTTTT,CATSDFRSGGAAGELFF
-,TRBJ2-2,TRBV7-3,TRBD1,TGTGCCAGCAGCCCACGGGACAGGGGTTTCGGGGAGCTGTTTTTT,CASSPRDRGFGELFF
once,TRBJ2-7,TRBV28,-,TGTGCCACCGTCCCGGCCAGGACAGCGTTTTACTACGAGCAGTACTTC,CATVPARTAFYYEQYF
-,TRBJ2-3,TRBV24-1,-,TGTGCCACCAGTGATCCAGGGGATACGCAGTATTTT,CATSDPGDTQYF
-,TRBJ2-1,TRBV7-3,TRBD2,TGTGCCAGCAGCCCAGGACTAGCGGGGGGGAGTGAGCAGTTCTTC,CASSPGLAGGSEQFF
-,TRBJ2-1,TRBV5-6,-,TGTGCCAGCAGCTTAGGGGTTGGGTCCTACAATGAGCAGTTCTTC,CASSLGVGSYNEQFF
few,TRBJ1-4,TRBV3-1/TRBV3-2,TRBD1,TGTGCCAGCAGCCACCGCACAGGGGGCGCGCGGGAAAAACTGTTTTTT,CASSHRTGGAREKLFF
-,TRBJ1-2,TRBV6-5,TRBD1,TGTGCCAGCAGTTACTCGGGACAGCCGACCTATGGCTACACCTTC,CASSYSGQPTYGYTF
-,TRBJ1-1,TRBV19,TRBD1,TGTGCCAGTAGTATAACGGGGACAGGGGGCGCGACTGAAGCTTTCTTT,CASSITGTGGATEAFF
-,TRBJ2-7,TRBV30,TRBD2,TGTGCCTGGAGCCAAAAGTGGCGGGGGGACTACGAGCAGTACTTC,CAWSQKWRGDYEQYF
-,TRBJ2-2,TRBV4-3,-,TGCGCCAGCAGCCCCCTACGGGGGTACACCGGGGAGCTGTTTTTT,CASSPLRGYTGELFF
-,TRBJ1-3,TRBV19,-,TGTGCCAGTAGTGCGGAAACTGGAAACACCATATATTTT,CASSAETGNTIYF
-,TRBJ1-1,TRBV19,-,TGTGCCAGTAAAAAACAGGGTTCGGAAGCTTTCTTT,CASKKQGSEAFF
once,TRBJ1-3,TRBV3-1/TRBV3-2,-,TGTGCCAGCAGCCAAGGGTCCCGGGGCAGGGGTGGAAACACCATATATTTT,CASSQGSRGRGGNTIYF
-,TRBJ1-1,TRBV19,-,TGTGCCAGTATTCAGCGATTGGAGGGGAACACTGAAGCTTTCTTT,CASIQRLEGNTEAFF
-,TRBJ1-2,TRBV29-1,-,TGCAGCGTAGTAGATTCGGAGTCCTATGGCTACACCTTC,CSVVDSESYGYTF
-,TRBJ2-2,TRBV5-6,TRBD1,TGTGCCAGCAGCTTGCTACAGGGACAGGGGCCCGGGGAGCTGTTTTTT,CASSLLQGQGPGELFF
-,TRBJ1-1,TRBV7-2,TRBD1,TGTGCCACAGGGACAGTGGAAGCTTTCTTT,CATGTVEAFF
once,TRBJ2-1,TRBV11-3,-,TGTGCCAGCAGCTTAGATTATGCAGGTTCCTACAATGAGCAGTTCTTC,CASSLDYAGSYNEQFF
-,TRBJ2-1,TRBV11-2,TRBD2,TGTGCCAGCAGCCCGGGACTAGGATTCCCTAATGAGCAGTTCTTC,CASSPGLGFPNEQFF
few,TRBJ1-6,TRBV3-1/TRBV3-2,TRBD1,TGTGCCAGCAGCCAAGATTCCACAGGGGGTAATTCACCCCTCCACTTT,CASSQDSTGGNSPLHF
-,TRBJ1-6,TRBV19,-,TGTGCCAGCACGGGACAAATTAATTCACCCCTCCACTTT,CASTGQINSPLHF
-,TRBJ1-6,TRBV27,TRBD1,TGTGCCAGCAGCTTCAACCGGGACAGGTCTAGTTCACCCCTCCACTTT,CASSFNRDRSSSPLHF
-,TRBJ2-1,TRBV29-1,TRBD2,TGCAGCGTTGGGGGGGGTGAGCAGTTCTTC,CSVGGGEQFF
-,TRBJ2-3,TRBV5-5,-,TGTGCCAGCAGCCACGGTGGAGGGGGGGACACAGATACGCAGTATTTT,CASSHGGGGDTDTQYF
-,TRBJ2-1,TRBV6-5,-,TGTGCCAGCGTTTTGGAGAAAAGCTCCTACAATGAGCAGTTCTTC,CASVLEKSSYNEQFF
few,TRBJ1-2,TRBV18,-,TGTGCCAGCTCACCACCGACAGGATCGAACTATGGCTACACCTTC,CASSPPTGSNYGYTF
-,TRBJ1-5,TRBV27,-,TGTGCCAGCAGTTTTAGAGGTCAGCCCCAGCATTTT,CASSFRGQPQHF
-,TRBJ1-1,TRBV6-5,TRBD1,TGTGCCAGCATGGTATTACAGGGGGCGGGGACTGAAGCTTTCTTT,CASMVLQGAGTEAFF
-,TRBJ1-1,TRBV28,-,TGTGCCAGCAGTCCGGGGGGGACGAAAACTGAAGCTTTCTTT,CASSPGGTKTEAFF
-,TRBJ1-4,TRBV9,-,TGTGCCAGCAGCGAACAGGGTGGTGTTGAAAAACTGTTTTTT,CASSEQGGVEKLFF
once,TRBJ2-1,TRBV6-2/TRBV6-3,-,TGTGCCAGCAGTGCCCGTGGCCCACCTTACAATGAGCAGTTCTTC,CASSARGPPYNEQFF
-,TRBJ2-2,TRBV5-6,-,TGTGCCAGCAGAAACACAGGAAACACCGGGGAGCTGTTTTTT,CASRNTGNTGELFF